The 15 T cell receptor beta chains given below trace back to one sample, sequenced in a study of Ad26.COV2.S vaccination and SARS-CoV-2 variants. Repertoires were generated with immunoSEQ multiplex PCR, while TCRdb's copy carries only in-frame clones and drops some. The data show about 260,000 clones, roughly 85% seen once. The treatment was: around 19 received Ad26.COV2.S at low or high dose, single or two shots; several received placebo; per-sample allocation not given. Vaccine and placebo recipients were sampled on day 63 after the first injection. This material consisted of peripheral blood, taken in a trial of Ad26.COV2.S vaccine versus placebo. The source of these receptors is a person between 18 and 65 years old who received the Ad26.COV2.S COVID-19 vaccine or a placebo.

This clone appeared once. The genes are TRBV27 and TRBJ2-7, with TRBD2 matching over 8 bases. V was pared by 4 bases and J by 7 bases, with 9 bases of the junction left unmatched. This CDR3 has 14 amino acids. Per the germline V gene, CDR1 is MNHEY and CDR2 is SMNVEV (reference sequence). CDR3 DNA: TGTGCCAGCAGTTCCTTAGCGGGAATAGGTGAGCAGTACGTC. Protein product: CASSSLAGIGEQYV.

The chain combines TRBV9 with TRBJ1-1, with D unresolved. Trimming removed 5 bases at V and 3 bases at J, with 14 bases between. CDR3 length: 14 amino acids. Looked up from germline, CDR1 is SGDLS and CDR2 is YYNGEE. The CDR3 sequence: CASSFEGRDTEAFF. For the CDR3, the DNA is TGTGCCAGCAGTTTCGAGGGAAGGGACACTGAAGCTTTCTTT.

This chain connects TRBV30 to TRBJ2-7, with a possible D match to TRBD2 (5 bases). Trimming removed 1 base from V and 1 base from J, with 8 bases in between. Per germline, CDR1 GTSNPN and CDR2 SVGIG (reference sequence). The CDR3 is 13 amino acids. The CDR3 is CAWSGEGSYEQYF. For the CDR3, the DNA is TGTGCCTGGAGTGGAGAGGGATCCTACGAGCAGTACTTC.

This rearrangement joins TRBV2 to TRBJ1-2; possible D gene TRBD1, 6 bases. The CDR3 contains 13 residues. Germline V gene lookup returns CDR1 SNHLY and CDR2 FYNNEI. V was trimmed by 5 bases and J by 3 bases, leaving 10 bases between them. The CDR3 here is CASSLDSYYGYTF. CDR3 bases: TGTGCCAGCAGTCTGGACAGCTACTATGGCTACACCTTC.

V usage is TRBV5-6 and J usage is TRBJ2-7; 13 positions agree with TRBD2. V shed 2 bases, J shed 6 bases, and the junction held 8 bases outside the gene matches. The CDR3 spans 16 residues. Germline V lookup: CDR1 SGHDT, CDR2 YYEEEE. The CDR3 loop is CASSFPTSGRAVEQYV. The CDR3 DNA reads as TGTGCCAGCAGCTTCCCTACTAGCGGGAGGGCCGTCGAGCAGTACGTC.

This clone came up once. J is TRBJ1-1 and V is TRBV5-8; D remains ambiguous. Trimming removed 0 bases at V and 0 bases at J, with 9 bases between. The CDR3 is 15 residues long. Germline V gene data show CDR1 as SGHTS and CDR2 as YDEGEE. The CDR3 sequence is CASSLAGEMNTEAFF. CDR3 sequence (DNA): TGTGCCAGCAGCTTGGCCGGAGAGATGAACACTGAAGCTTTCTTT.

The chain links TRBV14 to TRBJ1-1; no clear D gene. The CDR3 extends over 17 amino acids. Germline values: CDR1 SGHDN, CDR2 FVKESK. V gave up 0 bases and J gave up 5 bases, with 19 bases separating them. CDR3 sequence (DNA): TGTGCCAGCAGCCAAGAATTAGGCAAAGGAGGATCTACTGAAGCTTTCTTT. It codes for CASSQELGKGGSTEAFF. Looking up the rest from reference TRBV14 and TRBJ1-1 gives the full variable domain: EAGVTQFPSHSVIEKGQTVTLRCDPISGHDNLYWYRRVMGKEIKFLLHFVKESKQDESGMPNNRFLAERTGGTYSTLKVQPAELEDSGVYFCASSQELGKGGSTEAFFGQGTRLTVV.

This clone was observed a single time. The rearrangement links TRBV4-3 to TRBJ2-2, with 8 bases that match TRBD1. The J call is doubtful: the DNA matches TRBJ1-4 better. The germline gives CDR1 LGHNA, CDR2 YSLEER. The CDR3 runs 14 residues. The chain's CDR3 is CASSQDSTGGKLFF. Here the CDR3 DNA reads TGCGCCAGCAGCCAAGATAGTACAGGGGGAAAACTGTTTTTT.

CDR3 in DNA: TGTGCCAGCAGCTTAGATCCGTATAATTCACCCCTCCACTTT. Its translation: CASSLDPYNSPLHF. The chain joins TRBV11-2 to TRBJ1-6; D remains unclear. The CDR3 totals 14 residues. V lost 0 bases and J 4 bases, leaving 4 bases between the germline ends. Per the germline V gene, CDR1 is SGHAT and CDR2 is FQNNGV.

This clone was seen a single time. The chain is built from TRBV12-5 and TRBJ1-1; a weak D match, TRBD1 (5 bases). In germline, CDR1 is LGHNT, CDR2 FRNRAP. The CDR3 contains 11 residues. Between the trimmed V and J ends, which lost 4 bases and 8 bases, there was a span of 8 bases. The DNA for the CDR3 is TGTGCTAGTGGTTATGGGGCAGAAGCTTTCTTT. Translation gives CASGYGAEAFF. The full variable domain, in which reference TRBV12-5 and TRBJ1-1 provide the parts outside the CDR3, is DARVTQTPRHKVTEMGQEVTMRCQPILGHNTVFWYRQTMMQGLELLAYFRNRAPLDDSGMPKDRFSAEMPDATLATLKIQPSEPRDSAVYFCASGYGAEAFFGQGTRLTVV.

The chain combines TRBV18 with TRBJ2-5; the match to TRBD1 covers 10 bases. Germline V gene sequence: CDR1 KGHSH, CDR2 LQKENI. With V trimmed by 2 bases and J by 4 bases, 13 bases remained unmatched. The CDR3 extends over 18 amino acids. CDR3 amino acids: CASSPAGQGPLGAETQYF. The CDR3 DNA is TGTGCCAGCTCACCAGCGGGACAGGGGCCGCTCGGGGCAGAGACCCAGTACTTC.

V usage is TRBV2 and J usage is TRBJ1-4; TRBD1 matches 8 bases. The CDR3 totals 13 residues. Unmatched junction bases numbered 3, after V lost 7 bases and J lost 5 bases. Germline loops: CDR1 SNHLY, CDR2 FYNNEI. CDR3 sequence (DNA): TGTGCCAGCAATGGACAGGGAAATGAAAAACTGTTTTTT. This sequence encodes CASNGQGNEKLFF. The full variable domain, in which reference TRBV2 and TRBJ1-4 provide the parts outside the CDR3, is EPEVTQTPSHQVTQMGQEVILRCVPISNHLYFYWYRQILGQKVEFLVSFYNNEISEKSEIFDDQFSVERPDGSNFTLKIRSTKLEDSAMYFCASNGQGNEKLFFGSGTQLSVL.

V is TRBV19 and J is TRBJ1-4; tentatively, D is TRBD1 (6 bases). The CDR3 covers 17 residues. Germline values: CDR1 LNHDA, CDR2 SQIVND (reference sequence). Trimming left V 6 bases short and J 10 bases short, with 27 bases between. The CDR3 reads CASRVSTKTGAKGKLFF. CDR3 bases: TGTGCCAGTAGAGTATCGACAAAGACAGGAGCGAAGGGAAAACTGTTTTTT.

V usage is TRBV18 and J usage is TRBJ2-1; 7 nucleotides match TRBD2. Trimming cost V 5 bases and J 0 bases; bases outside gene matches: 7. CDR3 length: 16 amino acids. Germline CDR1 and CDR2: KGHSH and LQKENI. In nucleotides, the CDR3 is TGTGCCAGCTCAGAAAGGGAGGGGAGCTCCTACAATGAGCAGTTCTTC. This encodes CASSEREGSSYNEQFF.

The chain carries TRBV15 and TRBJ2-1; the D is unclear. CDR1 LNHNV and CDR2 YYDKDF come from the germline V gene (reference sequence). The CDR3 spans 12 residues. V dropped 0 bases and J dropped 7 bases, with 4 bases sitting between them. CDR3 nucleotides: TGTGCCACCAGCAGAGACGGAAATGAGCAGTTCTTC. This sequence encodes CATSRDGNEQFF.